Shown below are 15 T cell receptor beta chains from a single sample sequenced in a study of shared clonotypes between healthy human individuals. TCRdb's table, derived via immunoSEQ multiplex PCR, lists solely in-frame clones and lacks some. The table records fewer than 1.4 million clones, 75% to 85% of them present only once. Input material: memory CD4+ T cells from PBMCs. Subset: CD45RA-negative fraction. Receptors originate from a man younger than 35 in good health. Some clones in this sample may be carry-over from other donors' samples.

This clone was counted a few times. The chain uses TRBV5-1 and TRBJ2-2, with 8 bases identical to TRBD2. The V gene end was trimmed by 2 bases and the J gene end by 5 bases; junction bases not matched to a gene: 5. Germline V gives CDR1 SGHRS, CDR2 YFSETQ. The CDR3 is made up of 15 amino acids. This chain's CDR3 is CASSFDSGRTGELFF. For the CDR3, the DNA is TGCGCCAGCAGCTTTGACAGCGGGAGAACCGGGGAGCTGTTTTTT. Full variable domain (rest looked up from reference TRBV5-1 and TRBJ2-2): KAGVTQTPRYLIKTRGQQVTLSCSPISGHRSVSWYQQTPGQGLQFLFEYFSETQRNKGNFPGRFSGRQFSNSRSEMNVSTLELGDSALYLCASSFDSGRTGELFFGEGSRLTVL.

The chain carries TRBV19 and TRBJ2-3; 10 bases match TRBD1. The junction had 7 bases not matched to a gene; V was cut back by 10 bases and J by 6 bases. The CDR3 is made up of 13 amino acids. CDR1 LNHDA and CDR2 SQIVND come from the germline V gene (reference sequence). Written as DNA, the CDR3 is TGTGCCACCGAATGGACAGGGGGGGATACGCAGTATTTT. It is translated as CATEWTGGDTQYF.

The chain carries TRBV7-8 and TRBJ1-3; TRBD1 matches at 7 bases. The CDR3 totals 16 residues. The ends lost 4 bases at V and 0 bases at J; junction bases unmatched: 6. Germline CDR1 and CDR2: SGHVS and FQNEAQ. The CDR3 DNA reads TGTGCCAGCAGCTCCTCGGACAGGCACTCTGGAAACACCATATATTTT. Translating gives CASSSSDRHSGNTIYF.

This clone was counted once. The CDR3 bases are TGTGCCAGCAGTCCGGACAGGGCTTTCCACGAGCAGTACTTC. Its protein product is CASSPDRAFHEQYF. V and J are TRBV6-5 and TRBJ2-7; 8 bases match TRBD1. The CDR3 totals 14 residues. Germline trimming cut 5 bases from V and 5 bases from J; bases unmatched to any gene: 8. Germline V CDR1 and CDR2: MNHEY, SVGAGI.

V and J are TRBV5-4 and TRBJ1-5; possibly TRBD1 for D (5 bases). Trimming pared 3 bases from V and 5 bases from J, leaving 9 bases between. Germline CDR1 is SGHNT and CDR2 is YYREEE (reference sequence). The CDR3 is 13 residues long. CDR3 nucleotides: TGTGCCAGCAGCTGGGAAGGGGATCAGCCCCAGCATTTT. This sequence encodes CASSWEGDQPQHF.

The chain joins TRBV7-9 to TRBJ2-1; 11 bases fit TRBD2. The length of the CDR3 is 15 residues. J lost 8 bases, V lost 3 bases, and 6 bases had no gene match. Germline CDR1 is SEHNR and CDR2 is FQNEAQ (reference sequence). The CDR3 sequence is CASSFSGRASDEQFF. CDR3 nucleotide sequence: TGTGCCAGCAGCTTTAGCGGGAGGGCCTCGGATGAGCAGTTCTTC.

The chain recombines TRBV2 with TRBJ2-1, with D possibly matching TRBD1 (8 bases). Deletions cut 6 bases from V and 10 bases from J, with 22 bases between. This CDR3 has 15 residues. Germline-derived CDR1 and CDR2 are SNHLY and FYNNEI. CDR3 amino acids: CASSGSGTGLEEQFF. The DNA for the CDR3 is TGTGCCAGCAGCGGAAGCGGGACAGGCCTTGAAGAGCAGTTCTTC.

CDR3 sequence reads: CASSLGTGGGYEQYF. The CDR3 DNA sequence: TGTGCCAGCAGCTTGGGGACAGGGGGCGGCTACGAGCAGTACTTC. The V gene is TRBV7-9, the J gene TRBJ2-7, with TRBD1 identical over 12 bases. CDR1 is SEHNR and CDR2 is FQNEAQ in the germline V gene (reference sequence). CDR3 length: 15 amino acids. Unmatched junction bases numbered 3, after V lost 3 bases and J lost 3 bases. Full variable domain (remainder filled in from reference TRBV7-9 and TRBJ2-7): DTGVSQNPRHKITKRGQNVTFRCDPISEHNRLYWYRQTLGQGPEFLTYFQNEAQLEKSRLLSDRFSAERPKGSFSTLEIQRTEQGDSAMYLCASSLGTGGGYEQYFGPGTRLTVT.

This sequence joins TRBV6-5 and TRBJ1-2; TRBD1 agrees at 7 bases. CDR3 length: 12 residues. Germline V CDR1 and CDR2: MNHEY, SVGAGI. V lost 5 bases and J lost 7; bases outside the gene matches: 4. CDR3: CASSARGGGYTF. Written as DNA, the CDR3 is TGTGCCAGCAGTGCCAGGGGGGGTGGCTACACCTTC.

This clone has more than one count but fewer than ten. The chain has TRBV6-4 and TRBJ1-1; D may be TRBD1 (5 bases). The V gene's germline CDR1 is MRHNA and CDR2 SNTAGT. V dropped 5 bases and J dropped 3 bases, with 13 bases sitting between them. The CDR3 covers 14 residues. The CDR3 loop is CASSYRLGDTEAFF. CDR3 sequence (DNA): TGTGCCAGCAGTTACAGGTTGGGGGACACTGAAGCTTTCTTT.

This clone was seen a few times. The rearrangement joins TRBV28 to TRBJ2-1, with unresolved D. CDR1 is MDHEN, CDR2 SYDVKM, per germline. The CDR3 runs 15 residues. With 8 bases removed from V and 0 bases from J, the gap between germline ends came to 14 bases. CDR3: CASFDTGYSYNEQFF. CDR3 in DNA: TGTGCCAGCTTTGACACGGGTTACTCCTACAATGAGCAGTTCTTC.

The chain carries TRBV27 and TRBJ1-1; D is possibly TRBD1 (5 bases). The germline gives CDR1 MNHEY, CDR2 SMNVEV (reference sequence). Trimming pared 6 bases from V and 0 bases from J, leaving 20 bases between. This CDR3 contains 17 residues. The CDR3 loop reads CASSQKGLPGLNTEAFF. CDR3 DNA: TGTGCCAGCAGCCAAAAGGGACTTCCAGGGCTGAACACTGAAGCTTTCTTT.

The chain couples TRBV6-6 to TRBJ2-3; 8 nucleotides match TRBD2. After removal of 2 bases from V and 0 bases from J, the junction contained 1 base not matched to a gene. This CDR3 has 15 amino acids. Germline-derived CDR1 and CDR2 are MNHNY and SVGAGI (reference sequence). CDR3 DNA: TGTGCCAGCAGTTACCCTAGCGGGAGCACAGATACGCAGTATTTT. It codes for CASSYPSGSTDTQYF.

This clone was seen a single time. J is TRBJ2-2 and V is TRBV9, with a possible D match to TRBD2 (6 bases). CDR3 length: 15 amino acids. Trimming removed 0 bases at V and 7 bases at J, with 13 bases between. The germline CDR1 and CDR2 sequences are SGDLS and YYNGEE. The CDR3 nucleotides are TGTGCCAGCAGCGTAGAGGGGAGGAAACACGGGGAGCTGTTTTTT. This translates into CASSVEGRKHGELFF. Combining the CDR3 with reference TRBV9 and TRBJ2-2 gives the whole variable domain DSGVTQTPKHLITATGQRVTLRCSPRSGDLSVYWYQQSLDQGLQFLIQYYNGEERAKGNILERFSAQQFPDLHSELNLSSLELGDSALYFCASSVEGRKHGELFFGEGSRLTVL.

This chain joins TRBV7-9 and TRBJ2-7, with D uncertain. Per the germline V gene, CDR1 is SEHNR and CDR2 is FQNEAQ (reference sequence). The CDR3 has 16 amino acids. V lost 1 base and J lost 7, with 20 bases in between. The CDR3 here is CASSLERTRGSREQYF. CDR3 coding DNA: TGTGCCAGCAGCTTAGAAAGGACGCGTGGATCGAGAGAGCAGTACTTC. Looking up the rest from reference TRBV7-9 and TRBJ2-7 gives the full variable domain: DTGVSQNPRHKITKRGQNVTFRCDPISEHNRLYWYRQTLGQGPEFLTYFQNEAQLEKSRLLSDRFSAERPKGSFSTLEIQRTEQGDSAMYLCASSLERTRGSREQYFGPGTRLTVT.